This T cell receptor beta chain emerged from a study of cytomegalovirus exposure and HLA in healthy donors. The primer mix had 60 Vbeta and 13 Jbeta primers. The assay was immunoSEQ multiplex PCR, and TCRdb's table has in-frame clones only and misses some. Here the sample spans around 150,000 clones, approximately 83% being singletons. Trimming removed 5 bases at V and 4 bases at J, with 17 bases between. CDR3 length: 15 residues. CDR1 is SGHNT, CDR2 YYREEE, per germline (reference sequence). V is TRBV5-4 and J is TRBJ2-3; D possibly corresponds to TRBD2 (7 bases). The clonotype was recovered from a woman in her forties in good health and CMV-seronegative. The sequenced sample consisted of PBMCs. CDR3: CASRGGRVGADTQYF. The CDR3 coding sequence is TGTGCCAGCAGGGGGGGGCGGGTTGGCGCAGATACGCAGTATTTT.